This T cell receptor (beta chain) comes out of a study of OX40 agonist ivuxolimab in advanced cancers. Assay used: immunoSEQ multiplex PCR; TCRdb lists only in-frame clones, some missing. This table has more than 9,000 clones, less than 65% appearing once. Study-wide points: Clonal expansion by week 6 occurred in CD4+ and CD8+ blood T cells (at 0.1 to 3.0 mg/kg).

This clone was observed a few times. Its antigen is as yet unknown. Patients had blood sampled at baseline and again on cycle 4 day 1 and cycle 7 day 1. V lost 4 bases and J lost 8, with 17 bases in between. CDR1 and CDR2 from the germline V gene are GTSNPN and SVGIG (reference sequence). This CDR3 comprises 13 residues. The source of this sequence is an adult with an advanced solid tumor such as melanoma, head and neck, liver or kidney cancer. The sample here was CD4+ or CD8+ T cells sorted from blood, taken in a trial of the OX40 agonist ivuxolimab. V usage is TRBV30 and J usage is TRBJ1-2, with a weak D call TRBD1 (6 bases). The DNA of the CDR3 is TGTGCCTGGATCACAGGGTTAAGGAGAGGCTACACCTTC. Translating it yields CAWITGLRRGYTF.